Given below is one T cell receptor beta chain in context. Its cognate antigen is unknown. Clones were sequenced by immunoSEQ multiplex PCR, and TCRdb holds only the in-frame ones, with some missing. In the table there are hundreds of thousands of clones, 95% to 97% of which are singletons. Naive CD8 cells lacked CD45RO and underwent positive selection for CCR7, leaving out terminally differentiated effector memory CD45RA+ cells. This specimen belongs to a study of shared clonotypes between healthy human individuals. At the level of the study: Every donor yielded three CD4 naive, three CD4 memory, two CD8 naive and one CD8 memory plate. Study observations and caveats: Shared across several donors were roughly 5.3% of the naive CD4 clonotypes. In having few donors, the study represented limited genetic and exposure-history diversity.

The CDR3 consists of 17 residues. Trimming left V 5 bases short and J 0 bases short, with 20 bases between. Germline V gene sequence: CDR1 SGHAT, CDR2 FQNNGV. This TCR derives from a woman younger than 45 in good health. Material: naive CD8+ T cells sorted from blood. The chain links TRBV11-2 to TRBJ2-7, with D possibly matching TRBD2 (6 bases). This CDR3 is CASSQNLRLTSSYEQYF. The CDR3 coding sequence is TGTGCCAGCAGCCAAAACCTCCGACTGACTAGCTCCTACGAGCAGTACTTC.